This record looks at one T cell receptor beta chain sequence and its context. Assay: immunoSEQ multiplex PCR; the TCRdb copy retains only in-frame clones and omits some. This sample has fewer than 40,000 clones, with 73% found just once. Template: tumor biopsy or peripheral blood genomic DNA, roughly 616-6,500 ng per sample. CDR1 and CDR2 from the germline V gene are PRHDT and FYEKMQ (reference sequence). The CDR3 is 16 amino acids. V lost 0 bases and J lost 2, with 14 bases in between. This specimen comes from a study of T cells in tumors after PD-1 blockade. The chain has TRBV13 and TRBJ2-7; weak D call: TRBD1 (6 bases). The starting material was PBMCs, obtained after anti-PD-1 treatment. The sequence was collected from a human donor with basal cell carcinoma. The CDR3 sequence is CASSLGHHRDTYEQYF. The CDR3 DNA reads as TGTGCCAGCAGCTTAGGCCACCACCGGGACACCTACGAGCAGTACTTC.